The rows below give T cell receptor beta chains drawn from one sample of a study of CD8 T cells in Susac syndrome. MiXCR, applied by TCRdb to the immunoSEQ multiplex PCR reads, yields one record per CDR3 protein. The sample contains more than 200,000 distinct CDR3 sequences, approximately 94% of which appear only once. The sequenced material came from CD4+ T cells from PBMCs. These receptor sequences come from a human donor with Susac syndrome. Each CDR3 is given with its conserved first and last residue. A D gene is named only where the DNA matches it firmly. Clone size is given for some rows only: seen once, a few or many times, or a class if the clone is expanded.

v_call	d_call	cdr3_length	clone_size	j_call	cdr3_aa	cdr3_nt
TRBV6-2/TRBV6-3	NA	15	NA	TRBJ1-5	CASQISGLSNQPQHF	TGTGCCAGCCAAATTTCAGGACTGAGTAATCAGCCCCAGCATTTT
TRBV15	NA	18	NA	TRBJ1-3	CATSRDWGTESSGNTIYF	TGTGCCACCAGCAGAGATTGGGGGACCGAGAGCTCTGGAAACACCATATATTTT
TRBV6-5	NA	13	NA	TRBJ2-3	CASSYGSGDTQYF	TGTGCCAGCAGTTACGGGAGTGGAGATACGCAGTATTTT
TRBV20-1	TRBD1	17	NA	TRBJ1-6	CSARAKDRGFHNSPLHF	TGCAGTGCTAGAGCTAAGGACAGGGGCTTTCATAATTCACCCCTCCACTTT
TRBV6-5	TRBD1	13	NA	TRBJ2-7	CASSYRTGGEQYF	TGTGCCAGCAGTTACAGGACAGGCGGGGAGCAGTACTTC
TRBV20-1	NA	14	NA	TRBJ2-3	CSANIRGGTDTQYF	TGCAGTGCCAACATCAGAGGGGGCACAGATACGCAGTATTTT
TRBV20-1	TRBD2	17	NA	TRBJ2-5	CSAAVGSLAGGKETQYF	TGCAGTGCTGCAGTGGGGTCGTTAGCGGGGGGGAAAGAGACCCAGTACTTC
TRBV5-1	NA	15	NA	TRBJ2-3	CASSLEGTSTDTQYF	TGCGCCAGCAGCTTGGAAGGGACTTCCACAGATACGCAGTATTTT
TRBV2	TRBD1	15	NA	TRBJ2-7	CASRQDRPSHYEQYF	TGTGCCAGCAGACAGGACAGGCCGTCCCACTACGAGCAGTACTTC
TRBV7-6	NA	17	NA	TRBJ2-1	CASSLAPGVSSYNEQFF	TGTGCCAGCAGCTTAGCGCCCGGGGTTAGTTCCTACAATGAGCAGTTCTTC
TRBV7-9	TRBD2	16	NA	TRBJ2-5	CASSLASGGGRETQYF	TGTGCCAGCAGCTTAGCCTCCGGGGGGGGCCGGGAGACCCAGTACTTC
TRBV28	TRBD2	17	NA	TRBJ2-5	CASSPSGLAGGPETQYF	TGTGCCAGCAGTCCCTCGGGACTAGCGGGGGGGCCTGAGACCCAGTACTTC
TRBV6-2/TRBV6-3	TRBD1	16	NA	TRBJ1-1	CASSSFAQGDNTEAFF	TGTGCCAGCAGTTCCTTTGCCCAGGGGGACAACACTGAAGCTTTCTTT
TRBV11-3	TRBD1	16	NA	TRBJ1-2	CASSPPSRGLNYGYTF	TGTGCCAGCAGCCCTCCATCCAGGGGGCTAAACTATGGCTACACCTTC
TRBV14	NA	14	few	TRBJ1-1	CASSSRLGGTEAFF	TGTGCCAGCAGCTCTCGTTTAGGGGGCACTGAAGCTTTCTTT
TRBV6-5	NA	13	NA	TRBJ1-1	CASIGVPKTEAFF	TGTGCCAGCATCGGGGTTCCGAAGACTGAAGCTTTCTTT
TRBV9	NA	22	NA	TRBJ1-6	CASSGGGETGGVPSAYNSPLHF	TGTGCCAGCAGCGGCGGGGGAGAAACCGGTGGGGTTCCATCCGCGTATAATTCACCCCTCCACTTT
TRBV6-5	TRBD1	15	NA	TRBJ1-6	CASSSSTGLNSPLHF	TGTGCCAGCAGCTCCTCGACAGGGTTAAATTCACCCCTCCACTTT
TRBV5-4	NA	14	NA	TRBJ2-5	CASSLRGTQETQYF	TGTGCCAGCAGCTTGAGGGGTACGCAAGAGACCCAGTACTTC
TRBV11-1	NA	16	NA	TRBJ2-1	CASSGIGSGSYNEQFF	TGTGCCAGCAGCGGGATAGGCAGCGGGTCCTACAATGAGCAGTTCTTC